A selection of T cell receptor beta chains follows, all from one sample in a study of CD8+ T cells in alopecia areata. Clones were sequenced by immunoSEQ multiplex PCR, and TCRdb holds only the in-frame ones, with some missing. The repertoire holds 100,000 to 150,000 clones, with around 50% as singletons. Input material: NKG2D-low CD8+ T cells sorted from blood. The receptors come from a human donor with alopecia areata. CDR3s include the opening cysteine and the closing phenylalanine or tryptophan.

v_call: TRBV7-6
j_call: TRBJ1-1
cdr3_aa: CASSLEVGAVDTEAFF

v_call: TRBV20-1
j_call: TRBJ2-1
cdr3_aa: CSVGAGDEQFF

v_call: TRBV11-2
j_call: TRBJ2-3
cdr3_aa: CASSLRRDDTDTQYF

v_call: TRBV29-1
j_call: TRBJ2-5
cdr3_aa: CSVPLIILGETQYF

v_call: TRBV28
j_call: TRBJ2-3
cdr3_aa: CASIWSSDTQYF

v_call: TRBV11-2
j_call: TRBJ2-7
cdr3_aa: CASSLEDTFSYEQYF

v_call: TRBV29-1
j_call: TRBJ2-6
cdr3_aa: CSVEDSVPGANVLTF

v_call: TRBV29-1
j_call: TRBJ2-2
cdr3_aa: CSVGTGSAGELFF

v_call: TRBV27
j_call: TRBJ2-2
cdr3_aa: CASSFLGGNTGELFF

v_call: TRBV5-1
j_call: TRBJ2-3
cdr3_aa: CASSFDPERGTDTQYF

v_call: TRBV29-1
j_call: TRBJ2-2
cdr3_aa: CSAVLAGENTGELFF

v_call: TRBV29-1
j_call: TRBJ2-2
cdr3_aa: CSVVQIAGELFF

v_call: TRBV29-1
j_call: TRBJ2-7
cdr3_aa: CSVQTSGAYEQYF

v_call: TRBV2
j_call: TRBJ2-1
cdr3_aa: CASRGEDNEQFF

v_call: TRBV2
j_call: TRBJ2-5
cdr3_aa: CASETSSETQYF

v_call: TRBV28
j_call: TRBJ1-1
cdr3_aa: CASSFGGTEAFF

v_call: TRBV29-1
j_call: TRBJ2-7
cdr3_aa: CSVEAGRGEQYF

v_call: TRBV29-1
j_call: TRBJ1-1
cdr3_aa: CSVMGNTEAFF

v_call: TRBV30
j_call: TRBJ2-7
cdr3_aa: CAWSVGSFSYEQYF

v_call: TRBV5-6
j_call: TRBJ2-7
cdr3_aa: CASSLIGRTYEQYF

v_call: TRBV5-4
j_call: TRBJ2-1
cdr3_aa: CASSLNGPAADEQFF

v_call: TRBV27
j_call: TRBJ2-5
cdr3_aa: CASSYRTGAETQYF

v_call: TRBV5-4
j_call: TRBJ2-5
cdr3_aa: CASSLMGGSQETQYF

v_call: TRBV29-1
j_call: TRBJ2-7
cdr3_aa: CSVFQGSYEQYF

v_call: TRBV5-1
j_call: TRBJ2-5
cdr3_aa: CASSPDSQETQYF

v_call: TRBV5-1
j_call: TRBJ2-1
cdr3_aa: CASTGYNEQFF

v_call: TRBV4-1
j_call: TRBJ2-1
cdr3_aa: CASSQLADEQFF

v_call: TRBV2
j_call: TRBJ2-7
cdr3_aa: CASNGGNEQYF

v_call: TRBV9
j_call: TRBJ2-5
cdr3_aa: CASSARTGGQETQYF

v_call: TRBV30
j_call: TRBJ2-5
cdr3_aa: CAWSPSTGSETQYF

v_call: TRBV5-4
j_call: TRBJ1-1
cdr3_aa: CASSPPGTGGAYTEAFF

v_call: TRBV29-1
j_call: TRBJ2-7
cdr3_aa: CSVLGLAGAYEQYF

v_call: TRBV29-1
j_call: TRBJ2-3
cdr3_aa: CSAIAEGVDDTQYF

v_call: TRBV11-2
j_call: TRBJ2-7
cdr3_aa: CASSFGYPSEQYF

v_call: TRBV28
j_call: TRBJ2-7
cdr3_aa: CASSPDRVEQYF

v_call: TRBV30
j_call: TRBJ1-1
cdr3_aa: CAWGPEEYTEAFF

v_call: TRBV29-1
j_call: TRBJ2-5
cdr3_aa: CSVASGTGGDEETQYF

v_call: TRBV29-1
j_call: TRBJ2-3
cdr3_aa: CSVLALSGMSTDTQYF

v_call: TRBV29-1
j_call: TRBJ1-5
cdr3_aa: CSVSYGVDSNQPQHF

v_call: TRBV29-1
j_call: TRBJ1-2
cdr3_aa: CSVPGQFNYGYTF

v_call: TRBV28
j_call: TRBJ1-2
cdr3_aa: CASSLVTGGFGNYGYTF

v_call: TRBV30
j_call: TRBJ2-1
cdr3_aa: CASDPGEQFF

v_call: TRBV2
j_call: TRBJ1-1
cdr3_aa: CASSAAFF

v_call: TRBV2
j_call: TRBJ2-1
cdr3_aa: CAIPELVEDLNEQFF

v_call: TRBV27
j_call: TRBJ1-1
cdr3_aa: CASSLGTEAFF

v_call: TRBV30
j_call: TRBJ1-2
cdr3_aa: CAWIHSNYGYTF

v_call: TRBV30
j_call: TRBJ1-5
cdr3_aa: CAWSVPRGQPQHF

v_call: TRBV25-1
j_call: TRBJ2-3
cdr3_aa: CASSDIGRSSTDTQYF

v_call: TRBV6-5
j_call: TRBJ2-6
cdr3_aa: CASSYSPAGANVLTF

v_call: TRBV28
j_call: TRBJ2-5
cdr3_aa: CASSPSDRQETQYF

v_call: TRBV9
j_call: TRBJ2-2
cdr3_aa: CASSADTGELFF

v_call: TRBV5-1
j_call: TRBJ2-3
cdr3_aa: CASSWDPADTQYF

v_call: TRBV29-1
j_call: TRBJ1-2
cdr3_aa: CSVEDVDIEQEGYTF

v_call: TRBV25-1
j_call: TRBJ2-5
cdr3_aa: CASSTPTGARRETQYF